The rows below give T cell receptor beta chains drawn from one sample of a study of T cells in Graves' hyperthyroidism and ophthalmopathy. Each CDR3 protein gets one entry after TCRdb re-called the multiplex PCR reads with MiXCR. The sample comprises some 560,000 distinct CDR3 sequences, around 14% of which are singletons, and under 7.5% rests with the top ten. The sample comprised blood. The receptor source for this set is a woman aged 30 to 39 with Graves' hyperthyroidism. CDR3s include the opening cysteine and the closing phenylalanine or tryptophan. Each record gives: D gene, clone size, J gene, V gene, CDR3 DNA, CDR3 protein. D genes are given only for firm matches. Clone size is shown for a subset of rows, as once, few, many or a class of expanded clone.

>NA|many|TRBJ2-3|TRBV5-1
TGCGCCAGCAGCTGGACCCCGGGGATCGACCGCACAGATACGCAGTATTTT
CASSWTPGIDRTDTQYF
>TRBD1|many|TRBJ2-7|TRBV20-1
TGCAGTGCTAGTTCCGCCGCAGGGGGCTACGAGCAGTACTTC
CSASSAAGGYEQYF
>TRBD2|many|TRBJ2-2|TRBV3-1
TGTGCCAGCAGCCAAGCGTCGGGACTAGCGAACACCGGGGAGCTGTTTTTT
CASSQASGLANTGELFF
>TRBD1|NA|TRBJ2-1|TRBV5-6
TGTGCCAGCAGCTTTACCACAGGGGGCGTATGGAATGAGCAGTTCTTC
CASSFTTGGVWNEQFF
>TRBD2|many|TRBJ2-7|TRBV6-5
TGTGCCAGCAGTTACTCAGGGACTAGCGGTTCCTACGAGCAGTACTTC
CASSYSGTSGSYEQYF
>TRBD1|many|TRBJ1-2|TRBV7-9
TGTGCCAGCAGCAACGGGACAGGGGGGCTCTATGGCTACACCTTC
CASSNGTGGLYGYTF
>TRBD1|many|TRBJ1-5|TRBV30
TGTGCCTGGAGTGTTAGGGGGCAGTACAATCAGCCCCAGCATTTT
CAWSVRGQYNQPQHF
>TRBD1|many|TRBJ2-5|TRBV28
TGTGCCAGCAGTGTTGGACAGGGAAGCCAAGAGACCCAGTACTTC
CASSVGQGSQETQYF
>NA|NA|TRBJ2-2|TRBV6-5
TGTGCCAGCAGTTCCCCCTATCTCACCGGGGAGCTGTTTTTT
CASSSPYLTGELFF
>NA|many|TRBJ2-7|TRBV7-6
TGTGCCAGCAGCTTAGAGTTACAGGGAACCGAGCAGTACTTC
CASSLELQGTEQYF
>NA|NA|TRBJ1-6|TRBV6-5
TGTGCCAGCAGTTACTCGGAGGGTAATTCACCCCTCCACTTT
CASSYSEGNSPLHF
>NA|NA|TRBJ2-2|TRBV7-2
TGTGCCAGCAGCCGGAACTGGGGGAGCGGGGAGCTGTTTTTT
CASSRNWGSGELFF
>NA|NA|TRBJ1-1|TRBV29-1
TGCAGCGCTGACGCCAGGGTCATGAACACTGAAGCTTTCTTT
CSADARVMNTEAFF
>NA|NA|TRBJ2-1|TRBV6-2/TRBV6-3
TGTGCCAGCAGTTACATACTAACAGAGCGGGCCTACAATGAGCAGTTCTTC
CASSYILTERAYNEQFF
>NA|NA|TRBJ2-5|TRBV20-1
TGCAGTGCTGAAAAAGGGACAACCGGCGAGACCCAGTACTTC
CSAEKGTTGETQYF
>TRBD1|many|TRBJ2-7|TRBV6-6
TGTGCCAGCAGTTACCGTAAGAGGGGACAGCCCTACGAGCAGTACTTC
CASSYRKRGQPYEQYF
>TRBD1|many|TRBJ2-3|TRBV7-2
TGTGCCAGCGGAACAGGGGGCCGGGATACGCAGTATTTT
CASGTGGRDTQYF
>NA|NA|TRBJ2-1|TRBV29-1
TGCAGCGTTGCTCGGGGCCGAAGCTCCTACAATGAGCAGTTCTTC
CSVARGRSSYNEQFF
>NA|many|TRBJ1-1|TRBV27
TGTGCCAGCATAAAGCTCGCAGGGATAGACACTGAAGCTTTCTTT
CASIKLAGIDTEAFF
>NA|many|TRBJ1-5|TRBV30
TGTGCCTGGGGATTCAGGGGAAATCAGCCCCAGCATTTT
CAWGFRGNQPQHF
>NA|many|TRBJ2-7|TRBV6-1
TGTGCCAGCAGGTACGCGGCCTCCTACGAGCAGTACTTC
CASRYAASYEQYF
>TRBD1|many|TRBJ1-3|TRBV12-3/TRBV12-4
TGTGCCAGCGGTCGGGACAGGGGTGGCGTATGGGGAAACACCATATATTTT
CASGRDRGGVWGNTIYF
>TRBD2|few|TRBJ2-3|TRBV19
TGTGCCAGTAGTATAGATCGTAGCGGGATAGGCCTAGATACGCAGTATTTT
CASSIDRSGIGLDTQYF
>NA|many|TRBJ2-7|TRBV12-3/TRBV12-4
TGTGCCAGCAGTGGAGGGTCGAGAAACGAGCAGTACTTC
CASSGGSRNEQYF
>NA|NA|TRBJ2-3|TRBV5-1
TGCGCCAGCAGCTTTCCGGGAGAAAGCACAGATACGCAGTATTTT
CASSFPGESTDTQYF
>NA|few|TRBJ2-5|TRBV10-3
TGTGCCATCAGTGAGTCTTTCCAAGAGACCCAGTACTTC
CAISESFQETQYF
>TRBD1|many|TRBJ1-1|TRBV6-1
TGTGCCAGCACCCTTCAGGGGGAGGACACTGAAGCTTTCTTT
CASTLQGEDTEAFF
>TRBD1|few|TRBJ1-2|TRBV11-2
TGTGCCAGCAGCTTAGGGCCACAGGGGGCTAGTTTCTATGGCTACACCTTC
CASSLGPQGASFYGYTF
>NA|NA|TRBJ1-3|TRBV7-6
TGTGCCAGCAGGAGTATAGGGGTCGCTGGAAACACCATATATTTT
CASRSIGVAGNTIYF
>NA|many|TRBJ1-1|TRBV2
TGTGCCAGCAGTGTCGACCGACAGAACACTGAAGCTTTCTTT
CASSVDRQNTEAFF
>NA|many|TRBJ2-2|TRBV28
TGTGCCAGCAGTCTCGGACAGAGGACCGGGGAGCTGTTTTTT
CASSLGQRTGELFF
>NA|NA|TRBJ2-1|TRBV5-6
TGTGCCAGCAGCTCCCCACCCGGGAGTCCGAATGAGCAGTTCTTC
CASSSPPGSPNEQFF
>TRBD2|many|TRBJ2-1|TRBV6-1
TGTGCCAGCAGTGAAACCGAGCTAGCGGGAGAAGGTGAGCAGTTCTTC
CASSETELAGEGEQFF